A selection of T cell receptor beta chains follows, all from one sample in a study of OX40 agonist ivuxolimab in advanced cancers. Profiling relied on immunoSEQ multiplex PCR, and the TCRdb table lists in-frame clones only, not all of them. The table has 50,000 to 65,000 clones, approximately 79% seen once. The material was CD4+ or CD8+ T cells sorted from blood, obtained in a trial of the OX40 agonist ivuxolimab. The receptors were sampled from an adult with an advanced solid tumor such as melanoma, head and neck, liver or kidney cancer. CDR3s include the opening cysteine and the closing phenylalanine or tryptophan. Each record gives: D gene, CDR3 length, V gene, J gene, clone size, CDR3 protein, CDR3 DNA. The D gene is left open where the match is weak. Rows give clone size only sometimes, using once, few, many, or a class for an expanded clone.

D: NA
length: 13
V: TRBV5-4
J: TRBJ2-7
size: NA
CDR3: CASSQGSWGEQYF
DNA: TGTGCCAGCAGCCAGGGATCGTGGGGCGAGCAGTACTTC

D: NA
length: 15
V: TRBV18
J: TRBJ1-6
size: NA
CDR3: CASSPMAGRNSPLHF
DNA: TGTGCCAGCTCACCGATGGCAGGGAGGAATTCACCCCTCCACTTT

D: TRBD1
length: 15
V: TRBV28
J: TRBJ1-5
size: NA
CDR3: CASRGDRSFNQPQHF
DNA: TGTGCCAGCAGAGGGGACAGGTCTTTCAATCAGCCCCAGCATTTT

D: NA
length: 14
V: TRBV10-3
J: TRBJ2-2
size: NA
CDR3: CAISRQDYGGELFF
DNA: TGTGCCATCAGTCGACAGGATTACGGCGGGGAGCTGTTTTTT

D: NA
length: 14
V: TRBV7-2
J: TRBJ1-4
size: NA
CDR3: CASSPGATNEKLFF
DNA: TGTGCCAGCAGCCCAGGGGCAACTAATGAAAAACTGTTTTTT

D: NA
length: 14
V: TRBV4-3
J: TRBJ2-1
size: NA
CDR3: CASSQRGRGNEQFF
DNA: TGCGCCAGCAGCCAGCGGGGGCGGGGCAATGAGCAGTTCTTC

D: NA
length: 15
V: TRBV5-4
J: TRBJ1-2
size: NA
CDR3: CASSFDSRGHYGYTF
DNA: TGTGCCAGCAGCTTCGACTCCCGAGGACACTATGGCTACACCTTC

D: NA
length: 11
V: TRBV19
J: TRBJ2-2
size: NA
CDR3: CASTQLGELFF
DNA: TGTGCCAGTACCCAGCTCGGGGAGCTGTTTTTT

D: NA
length: 14
V: TRBV2
J: TRBJ2-1
size: few
CDR3: CASSSVTDYNEQFF
DNA: TGTGCCAGCAGTTCGGTGACAGACTACAATGAGCAGTTCTTC

D: NA
length: 14
V: TRBV6-1
J: TRBJ2-2
size: NA
CDR3: CASSEIMNTGELFF
DNA: TGTGCCAGCAGTGAAATCATGAACACCGGGGAGCTGTTTTTT

D: NA
length: 11
V: TRBV7-9
J: TRBJ1-2
size: NA
CDR3: CASSRGHGYTF
DNA: TGTGCCAGCAGTCGGGGGCATGGCTACACCTTC

D: NA
length: 11
V: TRBV6-6
J: TRBJ2-7
size: once
CDR3: CASRVGREQYF
DNA: TGTGCCAGCAGAGTTGGGCGGGAGCAGTACTTC

D: NA
length: 12
V: TRBV10-3
J: TRBJ1-2
size: NA
CDR3: CAIKGSNYGYTF
DNA: TGTGCCATCAAGGGCAGTAACTATGGCTACACCTTC

D: TRBD2
length: 11
V: TRBV20-1
J: TRBJ2-7
size: once
CDR3: CSASGRNEQYF
DNA: TGCAGTGCTAGCGGGAGGAACGAGCAGTACTTC